The entry below gives a single T cell receptor (beta chain) sequence along with its context. The record originates from a study of blood T cell repertoires in COVID-19. Study at large: Material from acute and convalescent COVID-19 was sourced from the United States, Italy and Spain.

In the study's own analysis: Estimation of nucleated cell counts was performed using reference gene primer amplification. Method: immunoSEQ multiplex PCR; TCRdb's copy keeps in-frame clones and lacks some. That table furnishes V, J and clone size, whereas the DNA furnished D and trimming. Among around 310,000 clones listed, about 89% were seen once. The sequenced material came from peripheral blood. This receptor was obtained from a woman aged 55-75 years with acute or convalescent COVID-19.

CDR3 sequence reads: CASSLIRDSYNSPLHF. The CDR3 DNA reads as TGCGCCAGCAGCCTTATCCGGGACAGTTATAATTCACCCCTCCACTTT. The chain uses TRBV5-1 and TRBJ1-6; 7 bases fit TRBD1. The CDR3 extends over 16 amino acids. Trimming at V came to 4 bases and at J to 4 bases, leaving 8 bases not matched to a gene. CDR1 is SGHRS, CDR2 YFSETQ, per germline. Full variable domain (missing parts from reference TRBV5-1 and TRBJ1-6): KAGVTQTPRYLIKTRGQQVTLSCSPISGHRSVSWYQQTPGQGLQFLFEYFSETQRNKGNFPGRFSGRQFSNSRSEMNVSTLELGDSALYLCASSLIRDSYNSPLHFGNGTRLTVT.